These 18 T cell receptor beta chains came from one sample sequenced in a study of long-term antiretroviral therapy in people with HIV. Version v3.0 of the immunoSEQ assay was performed at survey level. Generated by immunoSEQ multiplex PCR, the TCRdb table keeps only in-frame clones and is missing some. In the table there are fewer than 35,000 clones, over 75% of which are singletons. The specimen was unsorted PBMCs, collected about 3.4 years after starting antiretroviral therapy. The receptors stem from a man aged 18 to 29 with HIV.

The chain uses TRBV4-1 and TRBJ1-2; no firm D call. Germline V gene data show CDR1 as MGHRA and CDR2 as YSYEKL. The CDR3 sequence is 16 residues long. V dropped 3 bases and J dropped 8 bases, with 22 bases sitting between them. The CDR3 spells CASSHLSPLSYMGYTF. The CDR3, as DNA: TGCGCCAGCAGCCACCTGAGTCCATTATCATATATGGGCTACACCTTC.

This clone is a singleton in its sample. The chain combines TRBV9 with TRBJ2-7, with a tentative D call TRBD1 (5 bases). The germline CDR1 and CDR2 sequences are SGDLS and YYNGEE. Trimming took off 0 bases at V and 1 base at J, with 8 bases between the two ends. CDR3 length: 14 amino acids. The CDR3 coding sequence is TGTGCCAGCAGCGTAGTAGGGGATTCCTACGAGCAGTACTTC. Translation gives CASSVVGDSYEQYF.

The V call is TRBV7-2, the J call TRBJ1-5, with D possibly being TRBD1 (5 bases). Germline V gives CDR1 SGHTA, CDR2 FQGNSA. The CDR3 is 15 residues long. The V end lost 6 bases, the J end lost 0 bases, and 12 bases lay between the germline ends. The DNA of the CDR3 is TGTGCCAGCAGACGTACAGGATATAGCAATCAGCCCCAGCATTTT. This encodes CASRRTGYSNQPQHF.

The chain has TRBV4-1 and TRBJ2-1; no definite D call. CDR1 MGHRA and CDR2 YSYEKL come from the germline V gene. V dropped 4 bases and J dropped 5 bases, with 18 bases sitting between them. This CDR3 is 16 amino acids long. This CDR3 is CASSPLGATNDNEQFF. The DNA of the CDR3 is TGCGCCAGCAGCCCCTTAGGCGCGACAAATGACAATGAGCAGTTCTTC.

There are a few counts of this clone. CDR3 in DNA: TGTGCCAGCAGCTCCTTGACGGGGGGATCCGGGGAGCTGTTTTTT. This codes for CASSSLTGGSGELFF. The V and J genes are TRBV5-4 and TRBJ2-2, with 7 positions matching TRBD2. V lost 3 bases to trimming and J lost 6 bases; unmatched junction nucleotides: 8. The CDR3 covers 15 residues. Germline CDR1 is SGHNT and CDR2 is YYREEE (reference sequence).

The chain is built from TRBV18 and TRBJ1-1; tentatively, D is TRBD1 (5 bases). CDR3 length: 14 amino acids. Trimming left V 5 bases short and J 5 bases short, with 15 bases between. Germline V gene data show CDR1 as KGHSH and CDR2 as LQKENI. In nucleotides, the CDR3 is TGTGCCAGCTCAGTAGCAGGGAGAGGGACTGAAGCTTTCTTT. Amino acid sequence: CASSVAGRGTEAFF.

The V call is TRBV19, the J call TRBJ1-2, with D uncertain. Deletions cut 6 bases from V and 4 bases from J, with 21 bases between. Germline assignment: CDR1 LNHDA and CDR2 SQIVND (reference sequence). The CDR3 covers 16 residues. The chain's CDR3 is CASRPASSEWGYGYTF. CDR3 sequence (DNA): TGTGCCAGTAGACCGGCATCTTCCGAGTGGGGCTATGGCTACACCTTC. The variable domain in full, with the rest retrieved from reference TRBV19 and TRBJ1-2, is DGGITQSPKYLFRKEGQNVTLSCEQNLNHDAMYWYRQDPGQGLRLIYYSQIVNDFQKGDIAEGYSVSREKKESFPLTVTSAQKNPTAFYLCASRPASSEWGYGYTFGSGTRLTVV.

The chain employs TRBV19 and TRBJ2-1; the match to TRBD2 covers 10 bases. The CDR3 extends over 15 amino acids. V was pared by 6 bases and J by 3 bases, with 5 bases of the junction left unmatched. Germline lookup yields CDR1 LNHDA and CDR2 SQIVND (reference sequence). CDR3 residues: CASRDGTSDYNEQFF. The CDR3 bases are TGTGCCAGTAGGGATGGGACTAGCGACTACAATGAGCAGTTCTTC.

This clone was counted a few times. J is TRBJ2-7 and V is TRBV2; no definite D call. Trimming pared 9 bases from V and 1 base from J, leaving 19 bases between. Germline V gene lookup returns CDR1 SNHLY and CDR2 FYNNEI. The CDR3 consists of 15 residues. CDR3 protein: CASWTGLWSSYEQYF. In nucleotides, the CDR3 is TGTGCCAGTTGGACGGGCCTATGGAGTTCCTACGAGCAGTACTTC.

This clone was counted once. The gene calls are TRBV7-8 and TRBJ1-1, with D uncertain. V was pared by 0 bases and J by 4 bases, with 9 bases between. This CDR3 contains 14 residues. Germline V gene sequence: CDR1 SGHVS, CDR2 FQNEAQ. CDR3 sequence (DNA): TGTGCCAGCAGCTTAGCGGGCGCCGGCACTGAAGCTTTCTTT. Translating it yields CASSLAGAGTEAFF.

The chain has TRBV11-3 and TRBJ2-3; possibly TRBD1 for D (6 bases). V was trimmed by 5 bases and J by 3 bases, leaving 18 bases between them. The CDR3 has 16 amino acids. The germline gives CDR1 SGHNT, CDR2 YENEEA. The CDR3 loop is CASSPGVSAVTDTQYF. CDR3 coding DNA: TGTGCCAGCAGCCCAGGGGTTTCTGCAGTTACAGATACGCAGTATTTT.

The genes are TRBV13 and TRBJ2-7; 14 bases match TRBD2. Germline V gene lookup returns CDR1 PRHDT and CDR2 FYEKMQ (reference sequence). V lost 4 bases and J lost 3; bases outside the gene matches: 2. CDR3 length: 15 amino acids. The CDR3 DNA is TGTGCCAGCAGCTCGGGACTAGCGGGAGTCTACGAGCAGTACTTC. It specifies CASSSGLAGVYEQYF. The variable domain in full, completed from reference TRBV13 and TRBJ2-7, reads AAGVIQSPRHLIKEKRETATLKCYPIPRHDTVYWYQQGPGQDPQFLISFYEKMQSDKGSIPDRFSAQQFSDYHSELNMSSLELGDSALYFCASSSGLAGVYEQYFGPGTRLTVT.

The chain is built from TRBV28 and TRBJ2-2; 8 bases agree with TRBD2. CDR1 and CDR2 from the germline V gene are MDHEN and SYDVKM. The V and J ends lost 6 bases and 5 bases, in that order; junction bases with no gene match: 14. The CDR3 spans 17 residues. CDR3 sequence reads: CASRYLGSGVDTGELFF. The CDR3 bases are TGTGCCAGCAGGTACCTAGGTAGCGGGGTTGATACCGGGGAGCTGTTTTTT. The full variable domain, its missing parts supplied by reference TRBV28 and TRBJ2-2, is DVKVTQSSRYLVKRTGEKVFLECVQDMDHENMFWYRQDPGLGLRLIYFSYDVKMKEKGDIPEGYSVSREKKERFSLILESASTNQTSMYLCASRYLGSGVDTGELFFGEGSRLTVL.

The chain is built from TRBV27 and TRBJ1-5; 8 positions match TRBD1. Germline lookup yields CDR1 MNHEY and CDR2 SMNVEV (reference sequence). There are 15 residues in the CDR3. V shed 8 bases and J 7 bases; nucleotides not matched to a gene: 13. CDR3 residues: CASGIIDRGGQPQHF. CDR3 DNA: TGTGCCAGCGGAATTATAGACAGGGGTGGGCAGCCCCAGCATTTT.

The J gene is TRBJ1-5, the V gene TRBV6-1; maybe TRBD1 (6 bases). This CDR3 comprises 15 residues. The V gene lost 3 bases and the J gene lost 0 bases, with 9 bases spanning the gap. Germline V CDR1 and CDR2: MNHNS, SASEGT. In DNA form, the CDR3 reads TGTGCCAGCAGTGAGACCAGGGGTAGCAATCAGCCCCAGCATTTT. It is translated as CASSETRGSNQPQHF.

The V and J genes are TRBV12-5 and TRBJ1-1, with D perhaps matching TRBD1 (6 bases). V was pared by 5 bases and J by 5 bases, with 12 bases between. Germline V gene data show CDR1 as LGHNT and CDR2 as FRNRAP. The CDR3 contains 13 residues. CDR3 nucleotides: TGTGCTAGTGGTCCAAAGGGGGGAACTGAAGCTTTCTTT. Encoded protein: CASGPKGGTEAFF.

V usage is TRBV27 and J usage is TRBJ2-1; 12 bases agree with TRBD2. The CDR3 sequence is 14 residues long. Germline trimming cut 2 bases from V and 9 bases from J; bases unmatched to any gene: 2. Germline-derived CDR1 and CDR2 are MNHEY and SMNVEV (reference sequence). The DNA for the CDR3 is TGTGCCAGCAGTTTAACTAGCGGGAGGCTTGAGCAGTTCTTC. As protein: CASSLTSGRLEQFF.

The chain carries TRBV14 and TRBJ2-4; D unresolved. The CDR3 loop spans 14 amino acids. The germline V and J ends were trimmed by 1 base and 9 bases, with 13 bases remaining between them. The V gene's germline CDR1 is SGHDN and CDR2 FVKESK. CDR3 in DNA: TGTGCCAGCAGCCAAGGGGCACTCGTTAGCATTCAGTACTTC. It is translated as CASSQGALVSIQYF.